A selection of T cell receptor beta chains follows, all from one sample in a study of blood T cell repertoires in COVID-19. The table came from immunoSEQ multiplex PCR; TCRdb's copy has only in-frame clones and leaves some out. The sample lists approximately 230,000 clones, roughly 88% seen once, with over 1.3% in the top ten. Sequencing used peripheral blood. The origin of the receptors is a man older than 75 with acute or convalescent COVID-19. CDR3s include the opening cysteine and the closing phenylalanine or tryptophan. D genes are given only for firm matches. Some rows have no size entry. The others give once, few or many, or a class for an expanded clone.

DNA: TGTGCCAGCAGTAGCGTACAAAACATTCAGTACTTC
CDR3: CASSSVQNIQYF
D: -
V: TRBV2
J: TRBJ2-4
size: -

DNA: TGTGCCAGCAGTCGGGAGGGGGGAGAGACCCAGTACTTC
CDR3: CASSREGGETQYF
D: TRBD2
V: TRBV11-2
J: TRBJ2-5
size: -

DNA: TGTGCCAGTAGTACGACTAGCGGGAGGGCCGGAGAGCAGTACTTC
CDR3: CASSTTSGRAGEQYF
D: TRBD2
V: TRBV19
J: TRBJ2-7
size: -

DNA: TGTGCCAGCAGCTTGGCGGCTAGCCAAGAGACCCAGTACTTC
CDR3: CASSLAASQETQYF
D: -
V: TRBV5-5
J: TRBJ2-5
size: -

DNA: TGTGCCAGCAGCGGGGGAGGGAGCTCCTACAATGAGCAGTTCTTC
CDR3: CASSGGGSSYNEQFF
D: TRBD2
V: TRBV9
J: TRBJ2-1
size: -

DNA: TGTGCCAGCAGTCGGACTAGCGGGAGGGCAGATACGCAGTATTTT
CDR3: CASSRTSGRADTQYF
D: TRBD2
V: TRBV6-5
J: TRBJ2-3
size: -

DNA: TGTGCCAGCAGCTTAGTATCCCCCCCCTACGAGCAGTACTTC
CDR3: CASSLVSPPYEQYF
D: -
V: TRBV11-2
J: TRBJ2-7
size: -

DNA: TGCGCCAGCAGGCCCGGGGGGGGAGAGACCCAGTACTTC
CDR3: CASRPGGGETQYF
D: TRBD2
V: TRBV5-1
J: TRBJ2-5
size: once

DNA: TGTGCCAGCAGTTACGGACAAGACACTGAAGCTTTCTTT
CDR3: CASSYGQDTEAFF
D: -
V: TRBV6-5
J: TRBJ1-1
size: -

DNA: TGTGCCAGCAGCTTCCAGGGCGGTGGCCCCTACGAGCAGTACTTC
CDR3: CASSFQGGGPYEQYF
D: -
V: TRBV7-8
J: TRBJ2-7
size: -

DNA: TGTGCCAGCAGAGCCAGGGCCGTCGGCTACGAGCAGTACTTC
CDR3: CASRARAVGYEQYF
D: -
V: TRBV2
J: TRBJ2-7
size: few

DNA: TGTGCCAGTAGTATTCCCTCAGAAACCAATGAAAAACTGTTTTTT
CDR3: CASSIPSETNEKLFF
D: -
V: TRBV19
J: TRBJ1-4
size: -

DNA: TGTGCCAGCAGTTCAGGAACCAGACCCACCGGGGAGCTGTTTTTT
CDR3: CASSSGTRPTGELFF
D: -
V: TRBV6-6
J: TRBJ2-2
size: -

DNA: TGTGCCAGCAGCCTCGGGACAGGTAAAGGCACTGAAGCTTTCTTT
CDR3: CASSLGTGKGTEAFF
D: TRBD1
V: TRBV14
J: TRBJ1-1
size: -

DNA: TGTGCCATCAGTGATACAGGCGGACCCTCTGGAAACACCATATATTTT
CDR3: CAISDTGGPSGNTIYF
D: -
V: TRBV10-3
J: TRBJ1-3
size: few

DNA: TGTGCCAGCAGCCCGATGGCGGGGGGCACAGATACGCAGTATTTT
CDR3: CASSPMAGGTDTQYF
D: TRBD2
V: TRBV7-2
J: TRBJ2-3
size: -

DNA: TGCGCCAGCAGCTATACAACAGGGACAGGAGAGACCCAGTACTTC
CDR3: CASSYTTGTGETQYF
D: TRBD1
V: TRBV5-1
J: TRBJ2-5
size: -

DNA: TGTGCCAGCAGCCGACTAGCGGGGGGGACCGGGGAGCTGTTTTTT
CDR3: CASSRLAGGTGELFF
D: TRBD2
V: TRBV6-1
J: TRBJ2-2
size: -

DNA: TGCAGTGCTCGGGACAGAGAGACCCAGTACTTC
CDR3: CSARDRETQYF
D: TRBD1
V: TRBV20-1
J: TRBJ2-5
size: -

DNA: TGTGCCAGCAGACGGGAAAGGGAATTGAACACTGAAGCTTTCTTT
CDR3: CASRRERELNTEAFF
D: -
V: TRBV5-6
J: TRBJ1-1
size: -

DNA: TGTGCCACCAGCAGGGACATGAGATCGGGACTAGCGGGAGTCGGCTCCTACAATGAGCAGTTCTTC
CDR3: CATSRDMRSGLAGVGSYNEQFF
D: TRBD2
V: TRBV15
J: TRBJ2-1
size: -

DNA: TGCGCCAGCAGTGAAACTAGCGGGGGGCAGGACATTCAGTACTTC
CDR3: CASSETSGGQDIQYF
D: TRBD2
V: TRBV10-1
J: TRBJ2-4
size: -

DNA: TGTGCCAGCAAAGGTACTAGCGGGAGGGCCAACGAGCAGTACTTC
CDR3: CASKGTSGRANEQYF
D: TRBD2
V: TRBV6-5
J: TRBJ2-7
size: -

DNA: TGTGCCAGCAGCGTACTCGGGTCGGAAGCTTTCTTT
CDR3: CASSVLGSEAFF
D: -
V: TRBV9
J: TRBJ1-1
size: -

DNA: TGTGCCAGCAGCTTCCAACCCCAGCGGGAGGGCCCCTACGAGCAGTACTTC
CDR3: CASSFQPQREGPYEQYF
D: TRBD2
V: TRBV11-2
J: TRBJ2-7
size: few

DNA: TGTGCCAGCAGTGGCCAGGGAATTAATTATAATTCACCCCTCCACTTT
CDR3: CASSGQGINYNSPLHF
D: -
V: TRBV2
J: TRBJ1-6
size: -

DNA: TGTGCCAGCAGTTACGACAGAGGACAGGCTAATCAGCCCCAGCATTTT
CDR3: CASSYDRGQANQPQHF
D: TRBD1
V: TRBV6-2/TRBV6-3
J: TRBJ1-5
size: -

DNA: TGTGCCAGCAGCTTAGGGACAGGGTTGGAGACCCAGTACTTC
CDR3: CASSLGTGLETQYF
D: TRBD1
V: TRBV7-2
J: TRBJ2-5
size: once

DNA: TGTGCCAGCAGCTTGTCTACAGCCCTTAATGAAAAACTGTTTTTT
CDR3: CASSLSTALNEKLFF
D: -
V: TRBV7-2
J: TRBJ1-4
size: -

DNA: TGTGCCAGCAGTGGACAGGGGAAGGCCTACGAGCAGTACTTC
CDR3: CASSGQGKAYEQYF
D: TRBD1
V: TRBV2
J: TRBJ2-7
size: -

DNA: TGTGCCAGCAGGTACCCGGTTGATGGGAACACTGAAGCTTTCTTT
CDR3: CASRYPVDGNTEAFF
D: -
V: TRBV28
J: TRBJ1-1
size: -

DNA: TGTGCTAGTGGGGTCAGGGACACTGAAGCTTTCTTT
CDR3: CASGVRDTEAFF
D: -
V: TRBV12-5
J: TRBJ1-1
size: -

DNA: TGTGCCAGTAGTGGGACGGGACTAGGGGGTCGAGAGACCCAGTACTTC
CDR3: CASSGTGLGGRETQYF
D: TRBD2
V: TRBV19
J: TRBJ2-5
size: -

DNA: TGCGCCAGCAGCCCGGGACAAGTCTACGAGCAGTACTTC
CDR3: CASSPGQVYEQYF
D: -
V: TRBV5-1
J: TRBJ2-7
size: -

DNA: TGTGCCAGCAGCCAAGAGCGTATGGGAGGGGAGACCCAGTACTTC
CDR3: CASSQERMGGETQYF
D: TRBD2
V: TRBV3-1/TRBV3-2
J: TRBJ2-5
size: -

DNA: TGTGCCAGCAGTTCACCTGGGACAGGGGTAAAGAATGGCTACACCTTC
CDR3: CASSSPGTGVKNGYTF
D: TRBD1
V: TRBV6-5
J: TRBJ1-2
size: -

DNA: TGCGCCAGCAGCGGGGGCAGCACAGATACGCAGTATTTT
CDR3: CASSGGSTDTQYF
D: -
V: TRBV5-1
J: TRBJ2-3
size: -

DNA: TGTGCCAGCAGCGTAACGCCTAGTTGGGCAGATACGCAGTATTTT
CDR3: CASSVTPSWADTQYF
D: -
V: TRBV9
J: TRBJ2-3
size: -

DNA: TGTGCCAGTAGTATTACGGGGAGCTCCTACAATGAGCAGTTCTTC
CDR3: CASSITGSSYNEQFF
D: -
V: TRBV19
J: TRBJ2-1
size: -

DNA: TGTGCCAGTAGAGCCGGGACAGGGGGAGGTAAGGGCAATCAGCCCCAGCATTTT
CDR3: CASRAGTGGGKGNQPQHF
D: TRBD1
V: TRBV19
J: TRBJ1-5
size: -

DNA: TGCGCCAGCAGCTCGACATCACAGGGCTCTGGAAACACCATATATTTT
CDR3: CASSSTSQGSGNTIYF
D: -
V: TRBV5-1
J: TRBJ1-3
size: -

DNA: TGTGCCAGCAGCACAGACGGGACTAGCACAGATACGCAGTATTTT
CDR3: CASSTDGTSTDTQYF
D: -
V: TRBV5-5
J: TRBJ2-3
size: -

DNA: TGTGCCAGCAGCTTAGAGGAGCGGTTGGAGACCCAGTACTTC
CDR3: CASSLEERLETQYF
D: -
V: TRBV7-2
J: TRBJ2-5
size: -

DNA: TGTGCCAGCAGCCAACAAATACAGGGATCCTCTGGAAACACCATATATTTT
CDR3: CASSQQIQGSSGNTIYF
D: -
V: TRBV3-1/TRBV3-2
J: TRBJ1-3
size: -

DNA: TGTGCCAGCAGCTATTTAGGACTGAGACAGGGAGCGGCTGGCTACACCTTC
CDR3: CASSYLGLRQGAAGYTF
D: TRBD1
V: TRBV3-1/TRBV3-2
J: TRBJ1-2
size: -

DNA: TGTGCCAGTAGACCGGAATGGGCTTATGGCTACACCTTC
CDR3: CASRPEWAYGYTF
D: -
V: TRBV19
J: TRBJ1-2
size: few

DNA: TGTGCCAGCAGCAAAGGAACAGGGAGAGACGCAGCCAAAAACATTCAGTACTTC
CDR3: CASSKGTGRDAAKNIQYF
D: -
V: TRBV21-1
J: TRBJ2-4
size: -

DNA: TGTGCCACCAGTGACCCTAGCGGGGGGGCTTATGAGCAGTTCTTC
CDR3: CATSDPSGGAYEQFF
D: TRBD2
V: TRBV24-1
J: TRBJ2-1
size: -

DNA: TGTGCCAGCAGTCCGACAGGGGTTTCCTATAATTCACCCCTCCACTTT
CDR3: CASSPTGVSYNSPLHF
D: TRBD1
V: TRBV27
J: TRBJ1-6
size: -

DNA: TGTGCCAGCAGCGACGACAGTTCGCCCCAGCATTTT
CDR3: CASSDDSSPQHF
D: -
V: TRBV2
J: TRBJ1-5
size: -

DNA: TGTGCCACCAGCCGACGGACGGCAACAGGGAAATATAGTCAGCCCCAGCATTTT
CDR3: CATSRRTATGKYSQPQHF
D: -
V: TRBV15
J: TRBJ1-5
size: -

DNA: TGTGCCAGCTCACCACGGGAGGGACAGGGGGCGCGAGGCTACACCTTC
CDR3: CASSPREGQGARGYTF
D: TRBD1
V: TRBV18
J: TRBJ1-2
size: once